The next 10 T cell receptor beta chains were all read from a single sample in a study of cytomegalovirus exposure and HLA in healthy donors. PCR amplification relied on 60 Vbeta primers (plus 13 Jbeta primers). Sequencing used immunoSEQ multiplex PCR; TCRdb keeps in-frame clones, though not all of them. The sample lists some 110,000 clones, 66% occurring once. Sequences were obtained from PBMCs. The receptor set was obtained from a man aged 18 to 30 in good health and CMV-seronegative.

The V call is TRBV27, the J call TRBJ1-3; 7 bases fit TRBD1. This CDR3 contains 13 residues. The V gene end was trimmed by 7 bases and the J gene end by 3 bases; junction bases not matched to a gene: 3. CDR1 and CDR2 from the germline V gene are MNHEY and SMNVEV (reference sequence). The CDR3 here is CASTDRDGNTIYF. The DNA of the CDR3 is TGTGCCAGCACTGACAGGGATGGAAACACCATATATTTT.

The rearrangement uses TRBV11-2 and TRBJ2-7; tentatively, D is TRBD1 (5 bases). CDR1 and CDR2 (germline): SGHAT, FQNNGV. V lost 2 bases, J lost 0 bases, and 14 bases lay in between. The CDR3 spans 16 residues. This CDR3 is CASSLNTQVYSYEQYF. For the CDR3, the DNA is TGTGCCAGCAGCTTAAATACACAGGTTTACTCCTACGAGCAGTACTTC.

This clone was counted only a few times. The chain carries TRBV15 and TRBJ1-4; TRBD1 matches at 8 bases. Germline CDR1 LNHNV, CDR2 YYDKDF (reference sequence). This CDR3 spans 15 amino acids. J was trimmed by 8 bases and V by 1 base; bases with no gene match: 6. The CDR3 region is CATSRAGTGGEKLFF. For the CDR3, the DNA is TGTGCCACCAGCAGAGCCGGGACAGGCGGGGAAAAACTGTTTTTT. Complete variable domain (other parts from reference TRBV15 and TRBJ1-4): DAMVIQNPRYQVTQFGKPVTLSCSQTLNHNVMYWYQQKSSQAPKLLFHYYDKDFNNEADTPDNFQSRRPNTSFCFLDIRSPGLGDTAMYLCATSRAGTGGEKLFFGSGTQLSVL.

The chain joins TRBV6-1 to TRBJ2-3; the D gene is possibly TRBD2 (5 bases). The CDR3 is 13 residues long. The V and J ends lost 1 base and 11 bases respectively, with 13 bases between them. CDR1 and CDR2 from the germline V gene are MNHNS and SASEGT. The CDR3 DNA sequence: TGTGCCAGCAGTGAAGATCGGTACGGGGTGCAGTATTTT. It codes for CASSEDRYGVQYF.

The genes are TRBV5-1 and TRBJ2-5, with 8 nucleotides matching TRBD2. The CDR3 extends over 15 amino acids. Germline V gene sequence: CDR1 SGHRS, CDR2 YFSETQ. V shed 2 bases, J shed 5 bases, and the junction held 8 bases outside the gene matches. The CDR3 coding sequence is TGCGCCAGCAGCTTCTTAGCGGGGACGGGGGAGACCCAGTACTTC. Protein sequence: CASSFLAGTGETQYF.

This rearrangement joins TRBV4-3 to TRBJ2-7, with 8 bases matching TRBD2. Germline V gene sequence: CDR1 LGHNA, CDR2 YSLEER. The J segment lost 4 bases and the V segment lost 1 base, leaving 6 bases of the junction unmatched. The CDR3 has 15 amino acids. CDR3 nucleotides: TGCGCCAGCAGCCAAGGCGGCGGGAGGATATACGAGCAGTACTTC. Residues: CASSQGGGRIYEQYF.

The chain has TRBV30 and TRBJ1-6; perhaps TRBD1 as D (5 bases). Germline V gene sequence: CDR1 GTSNPN, CDR2 SVGIG (reference sequence). CDR3 length: 12 amino acids. CDR3 sequence reads: CACRVENSPLHF. The CDR3 DNA sequence: TGTGCTTGCAGGGTGGAGAATTCACCCCTCCACTTT.

This clone was seen a handful of times. This chain connects TRBV5-1 to TRBJ2-3; the match to TRBD2 covers 11 bases. With V trimmed by 4 bases and J by 6 bases, 10 bases remained unmatched. The CDR3 loop spans 16 amino acids. Germline V gives CDR1 SGHRS, CDR2 YFSETQ. Written as DNA, the CDR3 is TGCGCCAGCAGCGTGATCACTAGCGGGAGCCTCGATACGCAGTATTTT. This codes for CASSVITSGSLDTQYF.

V is TRBV5-1 and J is TRBJ2-7; perhaps TRBD2 as D (6 bases). CDR3 length equals 15 residues. Trimming removed 0 bases from V and 0 bases from J, with 10 bases in between. Per the germline V gene, CDR1 is SGHRS and CDR2 is YFSETQ. The CDR3 spells CASSLAYGGSYEQYF. CDR3 nucleotides: TGCGCCAGCAGCTTGGCCTACGGGGGCTCCTACGAGCAGTACTTC. Variable domain in full (rest from reference TRBV5-1 and TRBJ2-7): KAGVTQTPRYLIKTRGQQVTLSCSPISGHRSVSWYQQTPGQGLQFLFEYFSETQRNKGNFPGRFSGRQFSNSRSEMNVSTLELGDSALYLCASSLAYGGSYEQYFGPGTRLTVT.

The genes are TRBV29-1 and TRBJ1-2; D is possibly TRBD1 (6 bases). Germline CDR1 SQVTM, CDR2 ANQGSEA. Trimming pared 6 bases from V and 1 base from J, leaving 15 bases between. There are 14 residues in the CDR3. The CDR3, as DNA: TGCAGCGTGGTGGACACAGGGTATAACTATGGCTACACCTTC. This encodes CSVVDTGYNYGYTF.